This TCR beta chain originates from a study of blood T cell repertoires in COVID-19 (dated by TCRdb to 2018 to 2020). Looking at the study overall: Samples from collaborators originated in the United States, Italy and Spain and spanned both the acute and convalescent phases of COVID-19. Subjects who had been exposed to COVID-19, were actively infected with it, or had recovered from it provided the deeply sampled blood TCRbeta repertoires that made up the dataset. The material from the prospective study consisted of cDNA or gDNA derived from T cells, B-cell-depleted T cells, or PBMCs. Where HLA class I and class II types were available, the types were taken from metadata supplied by the sample provider, not from assay-based typing. Nearly every sample came with metadata listing a de-identified subject ID, COVID-19 status, age in years and sex. A freely available public database, intended as a resource for researchers studying the immune response to SARS-CoV-2, is where the repertoires were released. Samples were obtained from the ongoing ImmuneRACE study (first 160 participants) and from about 1,300 subjects provided by 6 global collaborators. The full study reports these points: Clinical and demographic metadata were provided uncurated, with the amount varying by source and participant.

Participants in the prospective study were aged about 18 to 95 years, lived in 24 United States geographic areas, and enrolled through a virtual design. Cohort assignment in the prospective study relied on participant-reported clinical history from a screening survey and a study questionnaire. Recovered participants in ImmuneRACE Cohort 3 were defined as having two consecutive negative NP/OP PCR tests, clearance from a healthcare professional, or resolution of symptoms. Mobile phlebotomists in the prospective study collected whole blood, serum and a nasopharyngeal or oropharyngeal swab from every participant. Participants in the prospective study had the option to provide additional blood draws and questionnaires over an approximately 2-month period. Prospective study blood samples were shipped either frozen or at room temperature before DNA extraction. TCRbeta CDR3 regions were amplified from genomic DNA using the immunoSEQ Assay, a bias-controlled multiplex PCR. The source study handled its data this way. The number of nucleated cells in each sample was estimated by amplification of reference gene primers within the assay. To quantify the absolute abundance of each unique TCRbeta CDR3 rearrangement, sequence reads were collapsed and filtered. Productive Simpson clonality was computed per sample as the square root of Simpson's diversity index over productive rearrangements. Held by TCRdb, this immuneACCESS table contains in-frame sequences only and omits some clones. Under half of the omission traces to an unresolved V gene where checked; the cause of the rest is unknown. V and J calls and clone size are given by that table; D and trimming were obtained from the DNA. Within this sample are a few hundred thousand clones, with less than 85% of them counted one time only. In total, the top ten clones hold roughly a sixth of the sample.

The CDR3 has 15 amino acids, counting the end cysteine and phenylalanine. The sequence is cut down to CDR3 DNA, 45 bases in frame from base 1. Based on the germline V gene (reference sequence), the CDR1 and CDR2 sequences are LGHDT and YNNKEL. Trimming removed 4 bases from V and 0 bases from J, leaving 13 bases between the germline ends. On this clone itself: The clone's antigen remains unknown. No base quality values were provided; no much bigger clone lies one nucleotide off.

Rearrangement joined TRBV3-1 (or the pseudogene TRBV3-2) to TRBJ2-7, with an unclear D gene assignment. This receptor was obtained from a man aged 35 to 55 who had recovered from COVID-19. Sequences were obtained from PBMCs or T cells enriched from blood (not recorded which). This receptor has the CDR3 CASSLGDTASYEQYF. At the DNA level, the sequence is TGTGCCAGCAGCCTAGGTGACACTGCCTCCTACGAGCAGTACTTC.